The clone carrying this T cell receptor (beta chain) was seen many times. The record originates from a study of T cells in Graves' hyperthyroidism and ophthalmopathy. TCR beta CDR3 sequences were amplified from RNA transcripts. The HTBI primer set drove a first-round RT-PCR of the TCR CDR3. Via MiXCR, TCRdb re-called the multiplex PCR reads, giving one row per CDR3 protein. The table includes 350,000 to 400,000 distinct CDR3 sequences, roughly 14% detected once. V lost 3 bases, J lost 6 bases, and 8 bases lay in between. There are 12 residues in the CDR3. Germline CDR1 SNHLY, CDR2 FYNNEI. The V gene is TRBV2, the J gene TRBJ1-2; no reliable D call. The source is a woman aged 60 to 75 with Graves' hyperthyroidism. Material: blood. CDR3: CASSEMADGYTF. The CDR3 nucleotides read TGTGCCAGCAGTGAGATGGCGGATGGCTACACCTTC. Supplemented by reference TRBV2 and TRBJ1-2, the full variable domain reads EPEVTQTPSHQVTQMGQEVILRCVPISNHLYFYWYRQILGQKVEFLVSFYNNEISEKSEIFDDQFSVERPDGSNFTLKIRSTKLEDSAMYFCASSEMADGYTFGSGTRLTVV.